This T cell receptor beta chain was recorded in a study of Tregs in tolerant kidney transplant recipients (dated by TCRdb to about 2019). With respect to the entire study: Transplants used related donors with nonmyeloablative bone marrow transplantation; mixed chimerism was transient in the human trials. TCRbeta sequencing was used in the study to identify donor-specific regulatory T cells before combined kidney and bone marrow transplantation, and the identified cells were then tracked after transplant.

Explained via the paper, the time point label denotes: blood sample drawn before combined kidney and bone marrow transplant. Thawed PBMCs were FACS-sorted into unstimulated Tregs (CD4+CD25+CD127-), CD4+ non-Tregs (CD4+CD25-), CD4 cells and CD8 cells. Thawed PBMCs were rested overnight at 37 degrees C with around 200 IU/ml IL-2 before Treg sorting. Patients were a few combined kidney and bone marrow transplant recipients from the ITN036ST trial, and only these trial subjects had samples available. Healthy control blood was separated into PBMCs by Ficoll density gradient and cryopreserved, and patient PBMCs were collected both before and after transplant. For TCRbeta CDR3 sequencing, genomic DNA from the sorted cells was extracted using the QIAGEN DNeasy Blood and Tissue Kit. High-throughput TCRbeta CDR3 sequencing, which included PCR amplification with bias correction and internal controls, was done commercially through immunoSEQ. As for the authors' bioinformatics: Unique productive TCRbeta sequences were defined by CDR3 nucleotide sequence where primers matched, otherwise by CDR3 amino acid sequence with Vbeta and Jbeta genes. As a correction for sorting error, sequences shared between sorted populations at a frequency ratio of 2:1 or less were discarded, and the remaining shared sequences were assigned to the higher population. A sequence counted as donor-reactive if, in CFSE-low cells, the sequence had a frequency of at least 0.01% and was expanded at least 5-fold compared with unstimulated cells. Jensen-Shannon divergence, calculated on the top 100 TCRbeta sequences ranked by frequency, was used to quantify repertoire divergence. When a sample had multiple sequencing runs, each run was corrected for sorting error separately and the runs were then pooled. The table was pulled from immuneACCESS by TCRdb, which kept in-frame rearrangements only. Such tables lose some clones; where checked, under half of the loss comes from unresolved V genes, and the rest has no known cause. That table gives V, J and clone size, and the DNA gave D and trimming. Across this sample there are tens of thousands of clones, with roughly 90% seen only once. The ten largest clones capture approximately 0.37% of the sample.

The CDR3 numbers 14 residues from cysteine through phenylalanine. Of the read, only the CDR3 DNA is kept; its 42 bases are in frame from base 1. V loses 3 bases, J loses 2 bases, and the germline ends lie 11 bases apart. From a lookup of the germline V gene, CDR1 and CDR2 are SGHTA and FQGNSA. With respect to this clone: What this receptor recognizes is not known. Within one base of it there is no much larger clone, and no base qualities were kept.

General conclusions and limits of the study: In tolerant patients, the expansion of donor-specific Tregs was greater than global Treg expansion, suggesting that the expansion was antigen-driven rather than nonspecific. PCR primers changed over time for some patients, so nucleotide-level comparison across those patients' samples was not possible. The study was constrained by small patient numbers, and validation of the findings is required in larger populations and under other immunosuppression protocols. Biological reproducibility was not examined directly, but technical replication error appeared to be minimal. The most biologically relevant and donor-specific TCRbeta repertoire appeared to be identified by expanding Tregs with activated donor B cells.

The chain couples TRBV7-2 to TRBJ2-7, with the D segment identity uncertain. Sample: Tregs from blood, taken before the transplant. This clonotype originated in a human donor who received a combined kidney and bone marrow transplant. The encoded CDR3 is CASSFSLTPYEQYF. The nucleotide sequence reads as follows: TGTGCCAGCAGCTTTTCGCTCACTCCCTACGAGCAGTACTTC.